These 7 T cell receptor beta chains originate from one sample sequenced in a study of blood T cell repertoires in COVID-19. The repertoire was sequenced with immunoSEQ multiplex PCR; TCRdb's copy has only in-frame clones and lacks some. The sample records 250,000 to 300,000 clones, 80% to 85% being singletons. Sequencing was done on a sample of PBMCs or T cells enriched from blood (not recorded which). The receptors come from a man aged 35-49 years who had been exposed to COVID-19.

This clone has more than one count but fewer than ten. The chain combines TRBV7-9 with TRBJ1-5; 8 nucleotides agree with TRBD1. Germline CDR1 is SEHNR and CDR2 is FQNEAQ (reference sequence). Unmatched junction bases numbered 9, after V lost 10 bases and J lost 4 bases. The CDR3 consists of 14 residues. The CDR3 DNA follows: TGTGCCACGGAACGGGACAGGCGGAATCAGCCCCAGCATTTT. Amino acids: CATERDRRNQPQHF.

The chain combines TRBV9 with TRBJ2-1; D is perhaps TRBD2 (6 bases). The germline V gene has CDR1 SGDLS and CDR2 YYNGEE. V was pared by 3 bases and J by 9 bases, with 16 bases between. CDR3 length: 14 residues. CDR3 amino acids: CASSARTLGSEQFF. The CDR3 bases are TGTGCCAGCAGCGCGAGGACCCTCGGGAGTGAGCAGTTCTTC.

The chain links TRBV28 to TRBJ2-1; a possible D gene is TRBD2 (5 bases). Per germline, CDR1 MDHEN and CDR2 SYDVKM. V was cut by 6 bases and J by 5 bases, with 14 bases left in between. CDR3 size: 14 residues. The CDR3 nucleotides are TGTGCCAGCAGCGCTTCACTAGGACACAATGAGCAGTTCTTC. Translating it yields CASSASLGHNEQFF.

The chain uses TRBV4-1 and TRBJ2-1, with D maybe TRBD2 (6 bases). V was cut by 0 bases and J by 4 bases, with 13 bases left in between. The germline V gene encodes CDR1 MGHRA and CDR2 YSYEKL. There are 16 residues in the CDR3. The CDR3 sequence: CASSQELAGLYNEQFF. DNA for the CDR3: TGCGCCAGCAGCCAAGAGTTGGCGGGGCTTTACAATGAGCAGTTCTTC.

The V call is TRBV2, the J call TRBJ2-5, with no clear D. CDR3 size: 12 residues. Trimming pared 5 bases from V and 1 base from J, leaving 5 bases between. CDR1 and CDR2 (germline): SNHLY, FYNNEI. CDR3 loop: CASSRVQETQYF. The CDR3 region has the DNA TGTGCCAGCAGTCGGGTCCAAGAGACCCAGTACTTC.

This chain uses TRBV6-5 with TRBJ2-1; 12 bases line up with TRBD1. This CDR3 contains 14 residues. Per germline, CDR1 MNHEY and CDR2 SVGAGI. The ends lost 6 bases at V and 5 bases at J; junction bases unmatched: 2. The CDR3 loop reads CASRGQGANNEQFF. CDR3 coding DNA: TGTGCCAGCAGGGGACAGGGGGCCAACAATGAGCAGTTCTTC.

The V call is TRBV7-8, the J call TRBJ2-3, with D possibly matching TRBD1 (7 bases). This CDR3 spans 16 amino acids. Germline V CDR1 and CDR2: SGHVS, FQNEAQ. The V gene lost 4 bases and the J gene lost 2 bases, with 16 bases spanning the gap. CDR3 loop: CASSSRRDSFTDTQYF. The CDR3 nucleotides read TGTGCCAGCAGCTCTAGGAGGGACAGTTTCACAGATACGCAGTATTTT. The variable domain in full, completed from reference TRBV7-8 and TRBJ2-3, reads GAGVSQSPRYKVAKRGQDVALRCDPISGHVSLFWYQQALGQGPEFLTYFQNEAQLDKSGLPSDRFFAERPEGSVSTLKIQRTQQEDSAVYLCASSSRRDSFTDTQYFGPGTRLTVL.